The clone carrying this T cell receptor beta chain was observed a few times. TCRdb fed the 5' RACE reads into MiXCR, producing one record per CDR3 protein. The profile covers around 93,000 distinct CDR3 sequences, with 12% appearing a single time and about 4.4% taken by the ten largest. Germline loops: CDR1 MNHEY, CDR2 SVGAGI. V shed 7 bases, J shed 4 bases, and the junction held 6 bases outside the gene matches. This CDR3 contains 14 residues. This entry belongs to a study of early T cells in non-severe SARS-CoV-2 infection. Here the sequenced sample was whole blood, taken at baseline. The J gene is TRBJ1-1, the V gene TRBV6-5; 10 bases are a match to TRBD1. The receptor was derived from an adult who was a healthcare worker with PCR-confirmed SARS-CoV-2 infection or an uninfected control (not recorded which). Written as DNA, the CDR3 is TGTGCCAGCACCTGGACAGGGGGAGGCACTGAAGCTTTCTTT. This translates into CASTWTGGGTEAFF.